The T cell receptor beta chain under discussion was sequenced for a study of blood T cells in healthy people across ages. Study conclusions and caveats: Getting older went along with TCR beta diversity per million T cells dropping roughly linearly.

Whenever a sample was processed, at least 6 million PBMCs were isolated. Total RNA was extracted at no less than 5 micrograms per sample. The CDR3 contains 13 residues. Germline trimming cut 7 bases from V and 4 bases from J; bases unmatched to any gene: 5. CDR1 MNHEY and CDR2 SVGAGI come from the germline V gene. With regard to this clonotype: As yet, its antigen is unknown.

With a J-beta primer mix and a sample-barcoded 5' primer, a second PCR ran 7 to 11 cycles. In TCRdb, the 5' RACE reads were re-called with MiXCR into one record per CDR3 protein. The data contain 1.5 million to 1.8 million distinct CDR3 sequences, roughly 43% of them seen just once; the ten biggest clones take up roughly 3.7%. Sequenced input: blood. The chain has TRBV6-5 and TRBJ1-2, with TRBD1 matching 8 bases. This receptor was taken from a young woman in good health. CDR3 sequence reads: CASTYGQGYGYTF. As DNA, the CDR3 is TGTGCCAGCACCTATGGACAGGGCTATGGCTACACCTTC.